The next 2 T cell receptor beta chains were all read from a single sample in a study of metastatic and nonmetastatic thyroid tumors. Through MiXCR, TCRdb re-clonotyped the PCR reads. The table lists over 8,500 clones, under 30% of them singletons. Thyroid surgery was preceded by no treatment in any patient. The specimen sequenced was tumor tissue. These receptors all stem from a female donor with papillary thyroid cancer or a benign thyroid nodule (not recorded which). Some clones in this sample may be carry-over from other donors' samples.

By its share, this clone is medium-sized. The chain uses TRBV20-1 and TRBJ2-1; 8 positions match TRBD2. This CDR3 spans 15 amino acids. Germline-derived CDR1 and CDR2 are DFQATT and SNEGSKA (reference sequence). The CDR3 reads CSVRVSGSSYNEQFF. CDR3 sequence (DNA): TGCAGCGTTCGAGTCAGCGGGAGCTCCTACAATGAGCAGTTCTTC.

The V and J genes are TRBV6-1 and TRBJ2-7; tentatively, D is TRBD1 (7 bases). V was clipped by 3 bases and J by 3 bases, with 12 bases between them. The CDR3 runs to 14 residues. The germline V gene encodes CDR1 MNHNS and CDR2 SASEGT. In DNA form, the CDR3 reads TGTGCCAGCAGTGACCAGGGGGGCGGCTACGAGCAGTACTTC. Its translation is CASSDQGGGYEQYF.